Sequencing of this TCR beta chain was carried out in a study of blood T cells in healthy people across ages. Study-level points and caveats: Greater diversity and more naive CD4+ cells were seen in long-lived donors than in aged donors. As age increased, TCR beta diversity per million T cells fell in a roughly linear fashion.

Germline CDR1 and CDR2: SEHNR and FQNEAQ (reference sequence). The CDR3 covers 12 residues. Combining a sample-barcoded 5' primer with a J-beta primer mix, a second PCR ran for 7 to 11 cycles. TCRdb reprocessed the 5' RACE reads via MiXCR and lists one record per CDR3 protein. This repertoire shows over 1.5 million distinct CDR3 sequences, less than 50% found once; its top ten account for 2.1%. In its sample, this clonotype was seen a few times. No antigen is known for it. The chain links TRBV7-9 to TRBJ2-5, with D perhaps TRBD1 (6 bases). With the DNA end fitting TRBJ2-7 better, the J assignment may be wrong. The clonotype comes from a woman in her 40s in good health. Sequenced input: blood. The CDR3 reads CASSLTGHEQYF. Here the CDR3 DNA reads TGTGCCAGCAGCCTGACAGGCCACGAGCAGTACTTC.